This TCR beta chain was sequenced for a study of CD8 T cells in Susac syndrome. With random hexamers, reverse transcription was performed on about 0.5 to 1 ug of RNA. Across 54 Vbeta and 13 Jbeta, immunoSEQ multiplex PCR amplified TCR beta CDR3. Via MiXCR, TCRdb re-called the immunoSEQ multiplex PCR reads, giving one row per CDR3 protein. The sample lists around 130,000 distinct CDR3 sequences, around 96% occurring once. J was trimmed by 7 bases and V by 0 bases; bases with no gene match: 7. This CDR3 has 15 residues. Germline V gene sequence: CDR1 SGHRS, CDR2 YFSETQ. This receptor was taken from a human donor with Susac syndrome. The V call is TRBV5-1, the J call TRBJ2-5; 9 bases map to TRBD2. The sequenced material came from CD4+ T cells from PBMCs. Here the CDR3 reads CASSLETSGGGTQYF. In nucleotides, the CDR3 is TGCGCCAGCAGCTTGGAGACTAGCGGAGGGGGGACCCAGTACTTC.